This TCR beta chain originates from a study of T cells in localized non-small cell lung cancer. Overall study findings and caveats: Uninvolved adjacent lung showed the highest T cell clonality, exceeding tumor. A single tumor region was sequenced, leaving heterogeneity possible.

Of note for this clone: Its specificity is unknown.

Unmatched junction bases numbered 5, after V lost 3 bases and J lost 4 bases. The CDR3 has 15 residues. Germline-derived CDR1 and CDR2 are SGHTA and FQGNSA. Data came from immunoSEQ multiplex PCR; TCRdb stores just in-frame clones and leaves some out. This sample has approximately 9,000 clones; approximately 90% occur once, and the top ten carry 6.5% to 7.5%. This sequence was found in a woman aged 35 to 70 with stage I squamous cell lung carcinoma. The sample consisted of peripheral blood, taken before any cancer treatment. V and J are TRBV7-2 and TRBJ2-5; 10 bases are a match to TRBD2. The CDR3 nucleotides read TGTGCCAGCAGCTTTAGGACTAGCGGTCGAGAGACCCAGTACTTC. Encoded protein: CASSFRTSGRETQYF.